The 28 T cell receptor beta chains below all came from one sample that was sequenced in a study of beta chain features in type 1 diabetes. Sequencing targeted expressed TCRB transcripts, as all isolated RNA had been reverse transcribed. Sequencing was performed with immunoSEQ multiplex PCR; in TCRdb, only in-frame clones are kept and a portion is missing. The table lists fewer than 900,000 clones, about a sixth of them singletons. Input material: naive CD4+ T cells from blood. The receptor source for this set is a woman aged 18-29 years in good health.

CDR3 DNA sequence: TGTGCCAGTAGTACGGGACAGGCCCAAGCCGGGGAGCTGTTTTTT. Residues: CASSTGQAQAGELFF. The rearrangement links TRBV19 to TRBJ2-2, with TRBD1 matching over 8 bases. The V segment lost 4 bases and the J segment 6 bases; nucleotides outside the gene matches: 7. Germline V gene sequence: CDR1 LNHDA, CDR2 SQIVND (reference sequence). CDR3 length: 15 residues.

This clone has only a few counts. The chain has TRBV6-5 and TRBJ2-7, with 8 bases aligning to TRBD1. With V trimmed by 6 bases and J by 8 bases, 12 bases remained unmatched. The germline CDR1 and CDR2 sequences are MNHEY and SVGAGI. The CDR3 length is 14 residues. In DNA, the CDR3 is TGTGCCAGCAGCAAAGGGACAGGCGGGGCGAAGCAGTACTTC. It is translated as CASSKGTGGAKQYF.

This clone appeared a few times. This sequence joins TRBV7-3 and TRBJ2-1; D is unclear. Germline values: CDR1 SGHTA, CDR2 FQGTGA. The ends were cut back, 1 base at V and 3 bases at J, with 7 bases in the middle. The CDR3 contains 14 residues. Written as DNA, the CDR3 is TGTGCCAGCAGCTTAAGCTCAATCTACAATGAGCAGTTCTTC. This gives the protein CASSLSSIYNEQFF.

The genes are TRBV7-9 and TRBJ1-2; D possibly corresponds to TRBD1 (5 bases). V gave up 5 bases and J gave up 4 bases, with 14 bases separating them. The CDR3 is made up of 14 amino acids. Germline V gives CDR1 SEHNR, CDR2 FQNEAQ (reference sequence). The CDR3: CASSTTAGSYGYTF. CDR3 bases: TGTGCCAGCAGCACGACAGCCGGCAGCTATGGCTACACCTTC.

V usage is TRBV5-1 and J usage is TRBJ2-3; 7 bases align to TRBD1. CDR3 length: 14 amino acids. Germline CDR1 and CDR2: SGHRS and YFSETQ. Trimming at V came to 2 bases and at J to 5 bases, leaving 5 bases not matched to a gene. The CDR3 DNA reads TGCGCCAGCAGCTTACAGGGGAGCGGAGATACGCAGTATTTT. Its translation: CASSLQGSGDTQYF.

This rearrangement joins TRBV4-2 to TRBJ2-1, with D perhaps matching TRBD1 or TRBD2 (5 bases each). Per germline, CDR1 LGHNA and CDR2 YNFKEQ. The CDR3 sequence is 16 residues long. V dropped 6 bases and J dropped 12 bases, with 27 bases sitting between them. The CDR3 loop is CASRPTGATGRDGQFF. The DNA of the CDR3 is TGTGCCAGCAGGCCCACCGGGGCCACTGGTCGAGACGGGCAGTTCTTC.

The V and J genes are TRBV28 and TRBJ2-1; 14 nucleotides align to TRBD2. Germline V gene data show CDR1 as MDHEN and CDR2 as SYDVKM. J was trimmed by 9 bases and V by 10 bases; bases with no gene match: 5. The CDR3 length is 13 residues. The CDR3 DNA is TGTGCCACGACTAGCGGGAGGGCCGGTGAGCAGTTCTTC. Protein: CATTSGRAGEQFF.

V and J are TRBV5-6 and TRBJ1-2; unclear D gene. The CDR3 consists of 16 residues. Trimming removed 4 bases from V and 5 bases from J, with 21 bases in between. Germline V CDR1 and CDR2: SGHDT, YYEEEE. The CDR3 reads CASSPNPESVGYGYTF. CDR3 coding DNA: TGTGCCAGCAGCCCGAATCCGGAATCGGTCGGATATGGCTACACCTTC. The full variable domain, completed using reference TRBV5-6 and TRBJ1-2, is DAGVTQSPTHLIKTRGQQVTLRCSPKSGHDTVSWYQQALGQGPQFIFQYYEEEERQRGNFPDRFSGHQFPNYSSELNVNALLLGDSALYLCASSPNPESVGYGYTFGSGTRLTVV.

This clone was detected only a few times. The chain couples TRBV11-3 to TRBJ2-3; 12 positions match TRBD2. The CDR3 covers 19 residues. Germline CDR1 SGHNT, CDR2 YENEEA. J lost 1 base, V lost 2 bases, and 10 bases had no gene match. CDR3 bases: TGTGCCAGCAGCTTACCTAGAGCGGCTAGCGGGAGGGGCACAGATACGCAGTATTTT. As protein: CASSLPRAASGRGTDTQYF.

This clone has more than one count but fewer than ten. This chain uses TRBV7-9 with TRBJ2-5; D may be TRBD1 or TRBD2 (5 bases each). The V gene lost 3 bases and the J gene lost 1 base, with 12 bases spanning the gap. Germline CDR1 SEHNR, CDR2 FQNEAQ (reference sequence). The CDR3 consists of 15 residues. For the CDR3, the DNA is TGTGCCAGCAGCTTGCTAATGGGGGTCCAAGAGACCCAGTACTTC. The encoded protein is CASSLLMGVQETQYF.

About this clone itself: At the DNA level, this CDR3 is encoded by other sequences in the same sample as well. This sequence joins TRBV28 and TRBJ2-6; D is perhaps TRBD1 or TRBD2 (5 bases each). Trimming left V 2 bases short and J 2 bases short, with 7 bases between. There are 15 residues in the CDR3. Germline V CDR1 and CDR2: MDHEN, SYDVKM. CDR3 DNA: TGTGCCAGCAGTTTAGGGGGTGCTGGGGCCAACGTCCTGACTTTC. It translates to CASSLGGAGANVLTF.

This clone has a handful of counts. V gene TRBV25-1 combines with J gene TRBJ1-2; D not certain. The CDR3 length is 16 residues. V lost 4 bases to trimming and J lost 4 bases, with 19 bases between them. CDR1 is MGHDK, CDR2 SYGVNS, per germline. This CDR3 reads CASSADGPRLRYGYTF. Written as DNA, the CDR3 is TGTGCCAGCAGTGCAGACGGACCCCGCCTCCGCTATGGCTACACCTTC.

The J gene is TRBJ1-5, the V gene TRBV5-6; 8 bases match TRBD1. CDR1 is SGHDT, CDR2 YYEEEE, per germline. The J segment lost 4 bases and the V segment lost 4 bases, leaving 10 bases of the junction unmatched. The CDR3 loop spans 16 amino acids. CDR3 region: CASSIRTGSGNQPQHF. DNA for the CDR3: TGTGCCAGCAGCATTCGGACAGGGTCGGGAAATCAGCCCCAGCATTTT.

This rearrangement joins TRBV7-9 to TRBJ2-1; a weak D match, TRBD1 (6 bases). This CDR3 is built from 14 residues. V was shortened by 7 bases and J by 7 bases, with 17 bases between the two germline ends. CDR1 and CDR2 (germline): SEHNR, FQNEAQ (reference sequence). The DNA for the CDR3 is TGTGCCAGCACATCTCAAGGGGGAGTGAATGAGCAGTTCTTC. Protein: CASTSQGGVNEQFF.

This clone came up a few times. The chain couples TRBV7-2 to TRBJ1-1; no firm D call. Trimming took 3 bases from V and 1 from J, leaving 6 bases between them. The CDR3 sequence is 13 residues long. The germline CDR1 and CDR2 sequences are SGHTA and FQGNSA. CDR3 sequence: CASSFRWNTEAFF. DNA for the CDR3: TGTGCCAGCAGCTTCAGGTGGAACACTGAAGCTTTCTTT.

This clone was detected only a few times. This chain's CDR3 is CASSRPWDSVQETQYF. As DNA, the CDR3 is TGTGCCAGCAGCAGGCCGTGGGACAGCGTACAAGAGACCCAGTACTTC. The chain has TRBV7-9 and TRBJ2-5, with 7 bases fitting TRBD1. The CDR3 is 16 residues long. V lost 5 bases and J lost 2; bases outside the gene matches: 11. CDR1 and CDR2 (germline): SEHNR, FQNEAQ (reference sequence).

The chain has TRBV15 and TRBJ1-2; D might be TRBD1 (6 bases). Trimming left V 0 bases short and J 3 bases short, with 23 bases between. This CDR3 is 19 amino acids long. Germline CDR1 reads LNHNV; CDR2 reads YYDKDF (reference sequence). The CDR3 sequence: CATSRDFTGLQGFHYGYTF. CDR3 sequence (DNA): TGTGCCACCAGCAGAGATTTTACCGGGCTTCAGGGGTTCCACTATGGCTACACCTTC.

This clone was detected only a few times. This rearrangement joins TRBV2 to TRBJ2-5, with a possible D match to TRBD2 (6 bases). The germline V gene encodes CDR1 SNHLY and CDR2 FYNNEI. CDR3 length equals 13 residues. Trimming took 6 bases from V and 4 from J, leaving 12 bases between them. CDR3 protein: CASSFRGGETQYF. The CDR3 coding sequence is TGTGCCAGCAGCTTTAGGGGAGGAGAGACCCAGTACTTC.

This clone was picked up a small number of times. Other DNA variants within this sample encode the same CDR3. This rearrangement joins TRBV9 to TRBJ2-3; D is uncertain. Germline CDR1 reads SGDLS; CDR2 reads YYNGEE. Between the trimmed V and J ends, which lost 1 base and 0 bases, there was a span of 6 bases. This CDR3 comprises 14 residues. CDR3 loop: CASSVKGSTDTQYF. DNA for the CDR3: TGTGCCAGCAGCGTAAAGGGTAGCACAGATACGCAGTATTTT.

The sample holds a few counts of this clone. The chain uses TRBV13 and TRBJ2-7, with TRBD1 as a possible D gene (6 bases). The V end lost 5 bases, the J end lost 4 bases, and 21 bases lay between the germline ends. Germline CDR1 is PRHDT and CDR2 is FYEKMQ (reference sequence). The CDR3 has 16 amino acids. As DNA, the CDR3 is TGTGCCAGCAGCCTAACAAAACAGGGTAATCTTTACGAGCAGTACTTC. It is translated as CASSLTKQGNLYEQYF.

This clone was seen more than once but under ten times. This chain uses TRBV2 with TRBJ2-7; 8 bases match TRBD1. CDR3 size: 15 residues. J was trimmed by 2 bases and V by 6 bases; bases with no gene match: 9. Germline-derived CDR1 and CDR2 are SNHLY and FYNNEI. The CDR3 protein is CASRVERQGPYEQYF. For the CDR3, the DNA is TGTGCCAGCAGGGTAGAAAGACAGGGGCCCTACGAGCAGTACTTC.

Only a few counts were recorded for this clone. The chain joins TRBV7-2 to TRBJ2-4; D perhaps matches TRBD2 (6 bases). The CDR3 has 17 amino acids. Per germline, CDR1 SGHTA and CDR2 FQGNSA. V lost 2 bases and J lost 5, with 19 bases in between. CDR3 residues: CASSLFSSGSYENIQYF. The CDR3 nucleotides read TGTGCCAGCAGCTTATTCAGTAGCGGAAGCTATGAAAACATTCAGTACTTC.

The rearrangement joins TRBV9 to TRBJ2-1; 12 nucleotides match TRBD2. Trimming removed 3 bases from V and 7 bases from J; junction bases left unmatched: 5. Germline V gene sequence: CDR1 SGDLS, CDR2 YYNGEE. The CDR3 extends over 15 amino acids. The DNA for the CDR3 is TGTGCCAGCAGCGCTAGCGGGAGGGCCGATAATGAGCAGTTCTTC. Protein sequence: CASSASGRADNEQFF.

This clone was recorded a few times. This chain connects TRBV2 to TRBJ2-1; maybe TRBD2 (6 bases). The CDR3 runs 14 residues. Trimming removed 6 bases from V and 3 bases from J, with 12 bases in between. Germline V lookup: CDR1 SNHLY, CDR2 FYNNEI. The CDR3 here is CASSRDWFYNEQFF. CDR3 bases: TGTGCCAGCAGCCGGGACTGGTTCTACAATGAGCAGTTCTTC.

This clone has only a few counts. The same CDR3 also results from other DNA sequences found in this sample. The J gene is TRBJ2-3, the V gene TRBV7-9, with D hard to call. The CDR3 extends over 12 amino acids. Germline assignment: CDR1 SEHNR and CDR2 FQNEAQ (reference sequence). V was cut by 1 base and J by 6 bases, with 5 bases left in between. DNA of the CDR3: TGTGCCAGCAGCTTAGGTACCGATACGCAGTATTTT. Encoded protein: CASSLGTDTQYF.

This clone was observed a handful of times. V and J are TRBV5-4 and TRBJ1-1; tentative D call: TRBD1 (6 bases). Germline CDR1 and CDR2: SGHNT and YYREEE (reference sequence). V dropped 0 bases and J dropped 0 bases, with 15 bases sitting between them. The CDR3 sequence is 17 residues long. CDR3 in DNA: TGTGCCAGCAGCTTGGCCGGTACAGGGCCTTTGAACACTGAAGCTTTCTTT. Residues: CASSLAGTGPLNTEAFF.

This clone was observed a few times. The V and J genes are TRBV7-3 and TRBJ2-1; D unresolved. Looked up from germline, CDR1 is SGHTA and CDR2 is FQGTGA. V was cut by 5 bases and J by 7 bases, with 9 bases left in between. The CDR3 sequence is 12 residues long. The CDR3: CASSASGNEQFF. The DNA of the CDR3 is TGTGCCAGCAGCGCTAGTGGAAATGAGCAGTTCTTC.

This clone was counted only a few times. This specimen includes other DNA sequences encoding the same CDR3. This chain links TRBV18 with TRBJ2-5; D gene uncertain. The V end was cut by 0 bases, the J end by 1 base, with 6 bases between. CDR3 length equals 14 residues. CDR1 KGHSH and CDR2 LQKENI come from the germline V gene. The CDR3 here is CASSPPSLQETQYF. CDR3 nucleotides: TGTGCCAGCTCACCACCGAGCCTCCAAGAGACCCAGTACTTC.